This is a list of T cell receptor beta chains from one sample in a study of technical replicates of blood from a few donors. Clones were sequenced by immunoSEQ multiplex PCR, and TCRdb holds only the in-frame ones, with some missing. The profile shows fewer than 70,000 clones, about 95% of them singletons. Sequenced material: T cells isolated from PBMCs. Every receptor here comes from a human donor in good health. Both conserved end residues are part of each CDR3. The D gene is left open where the match is weak. The size field is filled for only some rows; it gives once, few, many or a size class.

NA	TRBV20-1	TRBJ2-7	NA	CSARLRAEQYF	TGCAGTGCTAGACTCCGAGCCGAGCAGTACTTC
TRBD2	TRBV9	TRBJ2-3	NA	CASSAGLGGTDTQYF	TGTGCCAGCAGCGCCGGACTAGGAGGCACAGATACGCAGTATTTT
TRBD2	TRBV5-4	TRBJ2-7	NA	CASSLVSSGTRRGEQYF	TGTGCCAGCAGCTTGGTGTCTAGCGGGACCCGCAGGGGCGAGCAGTACTTC
NA	TRBV10-3	TRBJ2-1	NA	CAIRGGADPYNEQFF	TGTGCCATCAGGGGCGGGGCCGATCCCTACAATGAGCAGTTCTTC
NA	TRBV19	TRBJ1-1	NA	CASLKDSETEAFF	TGTGCCAGCTTGAAAGATTCGGAGACTGAAGCTTTCTTT
NA	TRBV15	TRBJ1-1	NA	CATSRPTTANTEAFF	TGTGCCACCAGCAGACCGACAACAGCGAACACTGAAGCTTTCTTT
NA	TRBV5-1	TRBJ1-5	NA	CASSLDRESNQPQHF	TGCGCCAGCAGCTTGGACAGGGAAAGCAATCAGCCCCAGCATTTT
NA	TRBV29-1	TRBJ1-2	NA	CSVEVGGTNYGYTF	TGCAGCGTTGAAGTTGGAGGTACGAACTATGGCTACACCTTC
TRBD2	TRBV11-2	TRBJ2-7	NA	CASSRGGDSYEQYF	TGTGCCAGCAGCCGGGGAGGGGACTCCTACGAGCAGTACTTC
NA	TRBV5-5	TRBJ2-3	once	CASSLGGLADTDTQYF	TGTGCCAGCAGCTTGGGGGGCTTAGCGGACACAGATACGCAGTATTTT
NA	TRBV28	TRBJ2-5	once	CASRLQFQETQYF	TGTGCCAGCAGATTACAGTTTCAAGAGACCCAGTACTTC
NA	TRBV7-9	TRBJ2-7	NA	CASSATTYYEQYF	TGTGCCAGCAGCGCCACTACTTACTACGAGCAGTACTTC
NA	TRBV7-8	TRBJ2-7	NA	CASSLIFQGYEQYF	TGTGCCAGCAGCTTAATCTTCCAGGGGTACGAGCAGTACTTC
TRBD1	TRBV10-1	TRBJ2-1	NA	CASSEETGNNEQFF	TGCGCCAGCAGTGAGGAGACAGGGAACAATGAGCAGTTCTTC
NA	TRBV5-4	TRBJ2-7	NA	CASSLGSQSSSYEQYF	TGTGCCAGCAGCTTGGGTTCGCAGTCAAGCTCCTACGAGCAGTACTTC
NA	TRBV28	TRBJ2-3	once	CASSLRGDTQYF	TGTGCCAGCAGTTTAAGGGGAGATACGCAGTATTTT
TRBD1	TRBV5-6	TRBJ2-7	NA	CASRTGTATYEQYF	TGTGCCAGCAGGACCGGGACAGCCACCTACGAGCAGTACTTC
TRBD1	TRBV15	TRBJ2-7	NA	CATSTGQVGYEQYF	TGTGCCACCAGCACGGGACAGGTTGGCTACGAGCAGTACTTC
TRBD1	TRBV7-9	TRBJ1-1	NA	CASSKAGGTEAFF	TGTGCCAGCAGCAAAGCAGGGGGCACTGAAGCTTTCTTT
NA	TRBV15	TRBJ1-5	once	CATSRDTLGYSQPQHF	TGTGCCACCAGCAGAGATACGCTTGGTTACTCTCAGCCCCAGCATTTT
NA	TRBV11-3	TRBJ1-6	once	CASSSPGGYNSPLHF	TGTGCCAGCAGCTCTCCGGGTGGTTATAATTCACCCCTCCACTTT
TRBD2	TRBV4-1	TRBJ2-3	NA	CASSQVGLASGGAFGTDTQYF	TGCGCCAGCAGCCAAGTAGGTCTGGCTAGCGGGGGGGCATTCGGCACAGATACGCAGTATTTT
NA	TRBV19	TRBJ2-2	NA	CASRKSGTGELFF	TGTGCCAGCAGAAAGTCAGGGACCGGGGAGCTGTTTTTT
TRBD1	TRBV5-1	TRBJ1-1	once	CVSSLGQGTTTEAFF	TGCGTCAGCAGCTTGGGACAGGGGACAACCACTGAAGCTTTCTTT
NA	TRBV14	TRBJ2-1	NA	CASSQDRGFSTYNEQFF	TGTGCCAGCAGCCAAGATCGTGGCTTTTCCACCTACAATGAGCAGTTCTTC
TRBD2	TRBV5-1	TRBJ2-5	NA	CASSLEGRAETQYF	TGCGCCAGCAGCTTGGAGGGGAGGGCAGAGACCCAGTACTTC
NA	TRBV5-1	TRBJ2-5	NA	CASSVRETQYF	TGCGCCAGCAGCGTCAGAGAGACCCAGTACTTC
NA	TRBV5-1	TRBJ1-2	NA	CASSLTGNGYTF	TGCGCCAGCAGCTTGACAGGGAATGGCTACACCTTC
TRBD2	TRBV9	TRBJ2-1	NA	CASSVGTSGEYEQFF	TGTGCCAGCAGCGTTGGGACTAGCGGGGAGTATGAGCAGTTCTTC
NA	TRBV7-8	TRBJ1-1	NA	CASSSRQTEGTEAFF	TGTGCCAGCAGCTCAAGGCAGACCGAGGGCACTGAAGCTTTCTTT
TRBD2	TRBV7-9	TRBJ2-3	NA	CASSLWGGLGPDTQYF	TGTGCCAGCAGCTTATGGGGGGGTCTCGGCCCAGATACGCAGTATTTT
TRBD1	TRBV14	TRBJ1-1	NA	CASSPDRGSTNTEAFF	TGTGCCAGCAGCCCGGACAGGGGGTCTACGAACACTGAAGCTTTCTTT
NA	TRBV11-3	TRBJ2-1	NA	CASSGDSRAYNEQFF	TGTGCCAGCAGTGGTGACTCGCGAGCATACAATGAGCAGTTCTTC
NA	TRBV28	TRBJ1-1	NA	CASRITLYTGNTEAFF	TGTGCCAGCAGGATCACTTTATATACAGGGAATACTGAAGCTTTCTTT
NA	TRBV6-5	TRBJ2-7	NA	CASSYSTGYEQYF	TGTGCCAGCAGTTACTCAACAGGCTACGAGCAGTACTTC
NA	TRBV5-5	TRBJ1-5	few	CASSPEEGFNQPQHF	TGTGCCAGCAGCCCGGAGGAGGGATTCAATCAGCCCCAGCATTTT
TRBD2	TRBV7-9	TRBJ2-7	NA	CASSLGREGRYEQYF	TGTGCCAGCAGCTTAGGTCGGGAGGGCAGATACGAGCAGTACTTC